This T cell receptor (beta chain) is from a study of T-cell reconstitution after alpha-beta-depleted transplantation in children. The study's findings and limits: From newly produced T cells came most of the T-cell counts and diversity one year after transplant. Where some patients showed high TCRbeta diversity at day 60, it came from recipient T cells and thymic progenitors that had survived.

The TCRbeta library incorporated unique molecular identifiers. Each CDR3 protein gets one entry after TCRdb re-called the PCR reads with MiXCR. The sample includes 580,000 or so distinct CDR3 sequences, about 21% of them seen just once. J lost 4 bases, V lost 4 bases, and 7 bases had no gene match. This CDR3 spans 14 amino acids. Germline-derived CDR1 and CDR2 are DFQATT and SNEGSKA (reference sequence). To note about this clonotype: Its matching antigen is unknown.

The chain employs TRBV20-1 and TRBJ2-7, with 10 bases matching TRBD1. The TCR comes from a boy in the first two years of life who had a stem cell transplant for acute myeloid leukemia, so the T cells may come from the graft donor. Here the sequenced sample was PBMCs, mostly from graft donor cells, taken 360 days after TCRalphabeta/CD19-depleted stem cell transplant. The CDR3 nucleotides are TGCAGTGCTACGCCGGGACAGGGGAAGTACGAGCAGTACGTC. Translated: CSATPGQGKYEQYV.